Shown below are 20 T cell receptor beta chains from a single sample sequenced in a study of blood T cell repertoires in COVID-19. Libraries were prepared by immunoSEQ multiplex PCR; TCRdb keeps only in-frame clonotypes and omits some of them. The data hold roughly 110,000 clones, with approximately 80% observed a single time. The sample was peripheral blood. The receptors come from a woman aged 40-49 years with acute or convalescent COVID-19.

The chain joins TRBV7-9 to TRBJ1-4, with 9 positions matching TRBD1. V was pared by 11 bases and J by 0 bases, with 4 bases of the junction left unmatched. Germline CDR1 SEHNR, CDR2 FQNEAQ (reference sequence). The CDR3 consists of 14 residues. This CDR3 reads CAGGQGATNEKLFF. CDR3 bases: TGTGCCGGGGGACAGGGAGCAACTAATGAAAAACTGTTTTTT.

The V gene is TRBV7-2, the J gene TRBJ1-1; D call uncertain. Deletions cut 2 bases from V and 4 bases from J, with 11 bases between. This CDR3 comprises 14 residues. CDR1 is SGHTA, CDR2 FQGNSA, per germline. This CDR3 reads CASSLYGFATEAFF. The CDR3 region has the DNA TGTGCCAGCAGCTTATACGGGTTCGCCACTGAAGCTTTCTTT.

V is TRBV5-1 and J is TRBJ1-4; the match to TRBD1 covers 7 bases. The CDR3 length is 14 residues. Germline CDR1 and CDR2: SGHRS and YFSETQ. V shed 4 bases and J 8 bases; nucleotides not matched to a gene: 8. The CDR3 protein is CASSHRGAGEKLFF. The CDR3 DNA reads as TGCGCCAGCAGCCACAGGGGAGCAGGCGAAAAACTGTTTTTT.

This clone was observed a handful of times. The chain uses TRBV14 and TRBJ1-1, with D uncertain. Trimming pared 4 bases from V and 10 bases from J, leaving 13 bases between. The CDR3 totals 12 residues. Germline V CDR1 and CDR2: SGHDN, FVKESK. CDR3 region: CASSPLGAVAFF. DNA of the CDR3: TGTGCCAGCAGCCCCCTAGGCGCGGTAGCTTTCTTT.

The gene calls are TRBV5-8 and TRBJ1-2; TRBD1 aligns across 8 bases. Germline assignment: CDR1 SGHTS and CDR2 YDEGEE. The CDR3 contains 15 residues. V shed 4 bases and J 5 bases; nucleotides not matched to a gene: 10. The CDR3 region has the DNA TGTGCCAGCAGCATACCCTCCGGGACAGGATATGGCTACACCTTC. It is translated as CASSIPSGTGYGYTF.

This rearrangement joins TRBV19 to TRBJ1-1; tentatively, D is TRBD1 (6 bases). CDR1 and CDR2 (germline): LNHDA, SQIVND (reference sequence). Trimming removed 7 bases from V and 2 bases from J, with 11 bases in between. This CDR3 is 13 amino acids long. The CDR3 coding sequence is TGTGCCAGTAAAGGCAGGGGCAACACTGAAGCTTTCTTT. Its protein product is CASKGRGNTEAFF.

This clone was counted a single time. This chain uses TRBV7-9 with TRBJ1-4; no clear D. The CDR3 is made up of 12 amino acids. V shed 6 bases and J shed 8 bases, with 10 bases lying between them. Looked up from germline, CDR1 is SEHNR and CDR2 is FQNEAQ (reference sequence). The CDR3 loop is CASSITGEKLFF. CDR3 bases: TGTGCCAGCAGTATTACGGGAGAAAAACTGTTTTTT.

The chain is built from TRBV11-2 and TRBJ1-1; D call uncertain. The V end was cut by 0 bases, the J end by 5 bases, with 13 bases between. CDR1 and CDR2 from the germline V gene are SGHAT and FQNNGV. CDR3 length equals 15 residues. The CDR3 loop is CASSLDLGSGTEAFF. The DNA of the CDR3 is TGTGCCAGCAGCTTAGATCTGGGCAGTGGAACTGAAGCTTTCTTT.

The chain employs TRBV30 and TRBJ1-2; a weak D match, TRBD1 (6 bases). Germline loops: CDR1 GTSNPN, CDR2 SVGIG (reference sequence). V was cut by 3 bases and J by 0 bases, with 8 bases left in between. The CDR3 has 13 residues. In nucleotides, the CDR3 is TGTGCCTGGAGAGGACAGTCTAACTATGGCTACACCTTC. It specifies CAWRGQSNYGYTF.

V usage is TRBV5-1 and J usage is TRBJ1-3; TRBD1 might be the D (5 bases). Germline CDR1 and CDR2: SGHRS and YFSETQ. This CDR3 has 17 residues. Trimming removed 0 bases from V and 0 bases from J, with 13 bases in between. Written as DNA, the CDR3 is TGCGCCAGCAGCTTGGCGGGGGGAAGGGCCTCTGGAAACACCATATATTTT. Protein: CASSLAGGRASGNTIYF.

The chain recombines TRBV7-2 with TRBJ1-4; D may be TRBD1 (5 bases). The CDR3 spans 15 residues. Trimming took off 1 base at V and 7 bases at J, with 13 bases between the two ends. Germline assignment: CDR1 SGHTA and CDR2 FQGNSA. The CDR3 loop reads CASSLVSRAGEKLFF. The CDR3 DNA sequence: TGTGCCAGCAGCTTAGTCTCCAGGGCAGGTGAAAAACTGTTTTTT. The full variable domain, rest sourced from reference TRBV7-2 and TRBJ1-4, is GAGVSQSPSNKVTEKGKDVELRCDPISGHTALYWYRQSLGQGLEFLIYFQGNSAPDKSGLPSDRFSAERTGGSVSTLTIQRTQQEDSAVYLCASSLVSRAGEKLFFGSGTQLSVL.

V is TRBV11-2 and J is TRBJ1-3; maybe TRBD1 (5 bases). The CDR3 extends over 12 amino acids. Germline V gives CDR1 SGHAT, CDR2 FQNNGV. V shed 6 bases and J shed 9 bases, with 12 bases lying between them. CDR3 DNA sequence: TGTGCCAGCAGAATGTCCGGGGGCACCATATATTTT. It yields the protein CASRMSGGTIYF.

The V call is TRBV6-5, the J call TRBJ2-7, with 9 bases matching TRBD2. The CDR3 length is 15 residues. The germline CDR1 and CDR2 sequences are MNHEY and SVGAGI. J was trimmed by 0 bases and V by 7 bases; bases with no gene match: 7. Here the CDR3 reads CASTLSGGASYEQYF. CDR3 nucleotides: TGTGCCAGCACCCTTAGCGGGGGAGCCTCCTACGAGCAGTACTTC.

This chain links TRBV2 with TRBJ1-5, with 7 bases aligning to TRBD1. The CDR3 covers 13 residues. Losses at the gene ends were 4 bases for V and 4 bases for J; bases not matched to a gene: 1. Germline assignment: CDR1 SNHLY and CDR2 FYNNEI. The CDR3 coding sequence is TGTGCCAGCAGTGGACAGGGAAATCAGCCCCAGCATTTT. This translates into CASSGQGNQPQHF.

The gene calls are TRBV7-2 and TRBJ1-1; D might be TRBD1 (6 bases). Germline CDR1 reads SGHTA; CDR2 reads FQGNSA. Between the trimmed V and J ends, which lost 1 base and 7 bases, there was a span of 10 bases. This CDR3 comprises 13 residues. CDR3 coding DNA: TGTGCCAGCAGCTTAGGACAGGCGATTGAAGCTTTCTTT. Protein product: CASSLGQAIEAFF.

This clone turned up a few times. This chain connects TRBV2 to TRBJ2-1; 10 bases map to TRBD2. The V and J ends lost 7 bases and 5 bases, in that order; junction bases with no gene match: 2. From germline, CDR1 is SNHLY and CDR2 FYNNEI. CDR3 length equals 13 residues. CDR3 in amino acids: CASKRGGNNEQFF. DNA for the CDR3: TGTGCCAGCAAGCGGGGGGGGAACAATGAGCAGTTCTTC.

This sequence joins TRBV2 and TRBJ2-3, with TRBD1 matching 7 bases. From germline, CDR1 is SNHLY and CDR2 FYNNEI. Trimming took 2 bases from V and 1 from J; bases not matched to a gene: 9. The CDR3 is 17 residues long. The CDR3 spells CASSEPGAGGGTDTQYF. For the CDR3, the DNA is TGTGCCAGCAGTGAACCAGGGGCAGGGGGAGGCACAGATACGCAGTATTTT.

This clone was counted a single time. The gene calls are TRBV6-1 and TRBJ1-5, with TRBD1 matching over 9 bases. The V gene end was trimmed by 2 bases and the J gene end by 1 base; junction bases not matched to a gene: 3. Germline CDR1 MNHNS, CDR2 SASEGT. This CDR3 region has 16 residues. This chain's CDR3 is CASSERGQGSNQPQHF. The CDR3 coding sequence is TGTGCCAGCAGTGAAAGGGGACAGGGCAGCAATCAGCCCCAGCATTTT.

This clone occurred a few times. DNA of the CDR3: TGTGCCACCAGCAGAGGCCAGGGGTTTCAGCCCCAGCATTTT. It encodes CATSRGQGFQPQHF. The rearrangement joins TRBV15 to TRBJ1-5; maybe TRBD1 (6 bases). The CDR3 sequence is 14 residues long. Germline V lookup: CDR1 LNHNV, CDR2 YYDKDF (reference sequence). V was pared by 1 base and J by 6 bases, with 10 bases between.

The J gene is TRBJ1-5, the V gene TRBV30; D gene ambiguous. V was trimmed by 2 bases and J by 5 bases, leaving 10 bases between them. In germline, CDR1 is GTSNPN, CDR2 SVGIG (reference sequence). The length of the CDR3 is 13 residues. The CDR3 region is CAWSLESHQPQHF. In DNA, the CDR3 is TGTGCCTGGAGTCTGGAGAGCCATCAGCCCCAGCATTTT.